This T cell receptor (beta chain) was captured by sequencing in a study of regulatory T cells in long-lasting Graves disease. This clonotype was found many times. Specified time point: newly diagnosed GD, antithyroid drugs for less than 3 months. The authors made the TCR library using RNA they extracted from PBMCs. The CDR3 runs 16 residues. Trimming removed 0 bases from V and 2 bases from J; junction bases left unmatched: 6. CDR1 and CDR2 from the germline V gene are SGDLS and YYNGEE. CDR3-region Arm-PCR and iRepertoire HTBI primers produced the TCR beta libraries. Each CDR3 protein is one row after TCRdb ran MiXCR on the multiplex PCR reads. The data hold some 330,000 distinct CDR3 sequences, with 12% observed a single time. These records were also assigned to another study, of T cells in Graves' hyperthyroidism and ophthalmopathy.

V and J are TRBV9 and TRBJ2-7; 9 bases agree with TRBD1. This specimen consisted of peripheral blood mononuclear cells (PBMCs), obtained at new diagnosis, from a patient treated with antithyroid drugs. This sequence was found in a woman under 30 with Graves disease. The chain's CDR3 is CASSVAGQGPPYEQYF. The CDR3 region has the DNA TGTGCCAGCAGCGTAGCGGGACAGGGACCACCCTACGAGCAGTACTTC.